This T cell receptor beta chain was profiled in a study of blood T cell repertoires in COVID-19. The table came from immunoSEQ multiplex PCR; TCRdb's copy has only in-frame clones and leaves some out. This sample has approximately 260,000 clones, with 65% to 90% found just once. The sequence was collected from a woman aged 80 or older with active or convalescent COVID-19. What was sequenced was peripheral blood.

This chain's CDR3 is CASSLAYRLSDTQYF. CDR3 sequence (DNA): TGTGCCAGCAGCTTAGCCTATCGACTTTCAGATACGCAGTATTTT. The chain recombines TRBV7-8 with TRBJ2-3; D ambiguous. V lost 0 bases and J lost 4, with 11 bases in between. This CDR3 is 15 amino acids long. Germline CDR1 SGHVS, CDR2 FQNEAQ. The full variable domain, with the rest looked up from reference TRBV7-8 and TRBJ2-3, is GAGVSQSPRYKVAKRGQDVALRCDPISGHVSLFWYQQALGQGPEFLTYFQNEAQLDKSGLPSDRFFAERPEGSVSTLKIQRTQQEDSAVYLCASSLAYRLSDTQYFGPGTRLTVL.